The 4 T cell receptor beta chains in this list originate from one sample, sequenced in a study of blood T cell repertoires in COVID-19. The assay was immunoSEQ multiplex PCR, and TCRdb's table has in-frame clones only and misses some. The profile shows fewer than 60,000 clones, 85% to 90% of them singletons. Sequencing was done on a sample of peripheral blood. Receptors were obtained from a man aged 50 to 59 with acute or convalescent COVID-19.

In DNA, the CDR3 is TGTGCCAGCAGTAGGGACAGGGGGTTTGTGACCCAGTACTTC. It yields the protein CASSRDRGFVTQYF. The V gene is TRBV6-5, the J gene TRBJ2-5; TRBD1 agrees at 11 bases. CDR1 is MNHEY, CDR2 SVGAGI, per germline. CDR3 size: 14 residues. The trim removed 5 bases at V and 7 bases at J, leaving 6 bases unmatched.

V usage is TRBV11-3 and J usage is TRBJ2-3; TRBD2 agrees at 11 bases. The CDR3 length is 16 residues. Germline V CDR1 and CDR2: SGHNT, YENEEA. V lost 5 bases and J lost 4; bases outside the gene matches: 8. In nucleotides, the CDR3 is TGTGCCAGCAGCACGCACTTAGCGGGGGGGTCAGATACGCAGTATTTT. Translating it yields CASSTHLAGGSDTQYF.

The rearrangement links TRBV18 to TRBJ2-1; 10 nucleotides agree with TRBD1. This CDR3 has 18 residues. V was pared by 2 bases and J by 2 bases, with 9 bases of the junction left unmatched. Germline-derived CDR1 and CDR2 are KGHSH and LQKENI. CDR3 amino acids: CASSPRGGTGVTYNEQFF. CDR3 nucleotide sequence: TGTGCCAGCTCACCAAGGGGTGGGACAGGGGTGACCTACAATGAGCAGTTCTTC.

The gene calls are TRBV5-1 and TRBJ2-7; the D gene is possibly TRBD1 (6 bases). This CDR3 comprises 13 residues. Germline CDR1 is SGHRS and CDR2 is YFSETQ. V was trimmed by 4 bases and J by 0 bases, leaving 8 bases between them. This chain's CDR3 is CASSGGYSYEQYF. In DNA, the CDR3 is TGCGCCAGCAGCGGGGGCTACTCCTACGAGCAGTACTTC.